This T cell receptor (beta chain) was found in a study of OX40 agonist ivuxolimab in advanced cancers. The count of this clone is one. Blood draws occurred at baseline, cycle 4 day 1, and cycle 7 day 1. The protocol was immunoSEQ multiplex PCR, while the TCRdb copy is restricted to in-frame clones and leaves out a portion. The sample lists under 30,000 clones, 70% to 90% seen once, with 28% in the top ten. The source material was CD4+ or CD8+ T cells sorted from blood, sampled in a trial of the OX40 agonist ivuxolimab. The receptor comes from an adult with an advanced solid tumor such as melanoma, head and neck, liver or kidney cancer.

The DNA for the CDR3 is TGTGCCAGCACCATGGACTTTTCAGATACGCAGTATTTT. Translating it yields CASTMDFSDTQYF. The genes are TRBV5-4 and TRBJ2-3; D might be TRBD2 (5 bases). Deletions cut 6 bases from V and 4 bases from J, with 12 bases between. CDR3 length equals 13 residues. Germline V gene lookup returns CDR1 SGHNT and CDR2 YYREEE (reference sequence).